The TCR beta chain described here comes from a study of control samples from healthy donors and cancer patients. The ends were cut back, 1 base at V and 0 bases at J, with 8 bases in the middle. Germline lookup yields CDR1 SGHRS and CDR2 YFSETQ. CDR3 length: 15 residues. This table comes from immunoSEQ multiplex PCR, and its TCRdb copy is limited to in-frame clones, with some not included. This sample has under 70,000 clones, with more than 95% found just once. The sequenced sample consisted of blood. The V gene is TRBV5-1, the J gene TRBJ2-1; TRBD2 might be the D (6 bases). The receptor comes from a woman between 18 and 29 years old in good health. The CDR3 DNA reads TGCGCCAGCAGCTTGACCGGGAGCTCCTACAATGAGCAGTTCTTC. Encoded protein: CASSLTGSSYNEQFF.